The 11 T cell receptor beta chains in this list originate from one sample, sequenced in a study of beta chain features in type 1 diabetes. Investigators reverse transcribed all isolated RNA, so they sequenced expressed TCRB transcripts. Measured with immunoSEQ multiplex PCR; TCRdb has only the in-frame clones, and not every one. The table shows approximately 730,000 clones, with about an eighth occurring only once. Findings of the study overall: Moderate but significant shortening of TCRB CDR3s was recorded in all four CD4+ subsets from Type 1 diabetes patients.

The antigens for these receptors are not known. The sample taken for sequencing was naive CD4+ T cells from blood. These receptors were taken from a man aged 18 to 29 with type 1 diabetes.

This sequence joins TRBV4-1 and TRBJ1-6; a weak D match, TRBD1 (5 bases). V lost 1 base to trimming and J lost 0 bases, with 19 bases between them. Germline CDR1 MGHRA, CDR2 YSYEKL. The CDR3 contains 20 residues. The CDR3 loop is CASSQGDLRGKSSYNSPLHF. CDR3 nucleotide sequence: TGCGCCAGCAGCCAAGGGGACCTGAGGGGTAAGAGCTCCTATAATTCACCCCTCCACTTT.

This clone has a handful of counts. V usage is TRBV30 and J usage is TRBJ1-1; 9 nucleotides align to TRBD1. CDR3 length: 12 amino acids. Germline lookup yields CDR1 GTSNPN and CDR2 SVGIG (reference sequence). With 5 bases clipped from V and 3 bases from J, the junction kept 1 base outside the gene matches. CDR3 sequence reads: CAWGQGYTEAFF. The CDR3 bases are TGTGCCTGGGGACAGGGGTACACTGAAGCTTTCTTT.

The chain carries TRBV6-6 and TRBJ1-3; 7 bases align to TRBD1. This CDR3 contains 12 residues. Germline CDR1 and CDR2: MNHNY and SVGAGI (reference sequence). Trimming took 10 bases from V and 2 from J; bases not matched to a gene: 2. The CDR3 DNA is TGTGCCACCCAGGGGGCTGGAAACACCATATATTTT. Amino acids: CATQGAGNTIYF.

The chain employs TRBV29-1 and TRBJ1-4; TRBD1 might be the D (6 bases). V dropped 3 bases and J dropped 8 bases, with 10 bases sitting between them. The germline V gene encodes CDR1 SQVTM and CDR2 ANQGSEA. This CDR3 spans 12 amino acids. CDR3: CSVDGGGEKLFF. In DNA, the CDR3 is TGCAGCGTTGACGGGGGGGGCGAAAAACTGTTTTTT.

The V call is TRBV18, the J call TRBJ2-1; possible D gene TRBD2, 5 bases. The germline V and J ends were trimmed by 3 bases and 7 bases, with 13 bases remaining between them. Germline CDR1 KGHSH, CDR2 LQKENI. The CDR3 is 14 residues long. CDR3 protein: CASSPLRAGNEQFF. Here the CDR3 DNA reads TGTGCCAGCTCACCCCTTCGGGCGGGTAATGAGCAGTTCTTC.

V gene TRBV14 combines with J gene TRBJ1-1, with 7 bases fitting TRBD1. The CDR3 runs to 18 residues. Germline V gene sequence: CDR1 SGHDN, CDR2 FVKESK. V lost 1 base to trimming and J lost 0 bases; unmatched junction nucleotides: 11. CDR3 DNA: TGTGCCAGCAGCCAAGTCCGGGGGGACAGTACAATGAACACTGAAGCTTTCTTT. Its protein product is CASSQVRGDSTMNTEAFF.

There are a few counts of this clone. The chain uses TRBV28 and TRBJ1-1, with a weak D call TRBD1 (6 bases). Trimming left V 5 bases short and J 3 bases short, with 16 bases between. The CDR3 consists of 15 residues. Germline-derived CDR1 and CDR2 are MDHEN and SYDVKM. The CDR3 loop reads CASSSGQNRYTEAFF. The CDR3 nucleotides read TGTGCCAGCAGTAGTGGACAGAATCGGTACACTGAAGCTTTCTTT.

This clone was seen a single time. The chain couples TRBV27 to TRBJ1-4; TRBD1 aligns across 12 bases. Trimming cost V 5 bases and J 7 bases; bases outside gene matches: 2. This CDR3 has 14 amino acids. Germline values: CDR1 MNHEY, CDR2 SMNVEV (reference sequence). CDR3: CASSGTGGIEKLFF. The CDR3, as DNA: TGTGCCAGCAGTGGGACAGGGGGCATTGAAAAACTGTTTTTT.

The genes are TRBV1 and TRBJ2-5. TRBV1 counts as a pseudogene. The CDR3 is made up of 17 amino acids. In DNA, the CDR3 is TGCACCAGCAGCCAAGATTTGTGGACGGCCCCAAGGTTGGCCCAGTACTTC. Its protein product is CTSSQDLWTAPRLAQYF.

The chain employs TRBV5-4 and TRBJ1-1; D not certain. CDR1 SGHNT and CDR2 YYREEE come from the germline V gene (reference sequence). Trimming left V 6 bases short and J 7 bases short, with 10 bases between. This CDR3 region has 11 residues. As DNA, the CDR3 is TGTGCCAGCACGGGGTTAGGTGAAGCTTTCTTT. Protein product: CASTGLGEAFF.

This clone was observed a handful of times. The CDR3 nucleotides read TGCGCCAGCAGCTCAACCGGTACAGGGCTGGAGACCCAGTACTTC. Protein sequence: CASSSTGTGLETQYF. The chain couples TRBV5-1 to TRBJ2-5; TRBD1 might be the D (6 bases). V lost 3 bases to trimming and J lost 5 bases, with 17 bases between them. Germline values: CDR1 SGHRS, CDR2 YFSETQ. This CDR3 region has 15 residues.